This TCR beta chain was captured in a study of metastatic and nonmetastatic thyroid tumors (dated by TCRdb to 2020 to 2021). About the study as a whole: Repertoires from peripheral blood and from tumor or nodule tissue samples of malignant and benign thyroid patients were compared. What the research found in general, with its limitations: In both blood and tumor samples, TCR beta diversity was reported to be significantly higher in malignant tumors than in benign nodules.

The library was obtained by PCR. Reads for this sample came from an Illumina HiSeq 4000. High-throughput sequencing was used to profile the CDR3 region of the TCR beta-chain in every patient. In the source study's methods: CDR3 differences across clinicopathological groups were used to build a classifier for discriminating distant-metastatic papillary thyroid cancer patients. The Shannon index was used to assess repertoire diversity, and the Morisita-Horn index was used to assess tumor-blood repertoire similarity. TCRdb trimmed public reads at Q25 via fastp, called clones via MiXCR and kept in-frame beta chains. TCRdb's processing, not the authors' own work, is the source of the V and J calls. The sample profile shows about 30,000 clones; 25% of them were found once. The ten top clones hold 7% to 10% of the sample. No treatment had been received by any patient before thyroid surgery. The study retrospectively analysed patient clinical samples collected from the early 2010s to the late 2010s using T-cell receptor beta sequencing.

This clone was observed at least ten times. The antigen it recognizes is unknown. Base qualities are not provided; no much larger clone lies one nucleotide away. The CDR3 goes from the cysteine to the phenylalanine over 15 residues. Just CDR3 DNA is preserved here, 45 bases in frame from base 1. CDR1 and CDR2, looked up from the germline V gene, are SGHVS and FNYEAQ. A distance of 15 bases separates the germline ends of V and J, which lose 2 bases and 8 bases respectively. Material: blood. The V and J genes are TRBV7-6 and TRBJ1-4, with no confident D gene call. The receptor was derived from a female donor with papillary thyroid cancer or a benign thyroid nodule (not recorded which). Some clones in this sample may be carry-over from other donors' samples. The CDR3 protein is CASSLLVGDREKLFF. The base sequence is TGTGCCAGCAGCTTATTGGTTGGGGATCGAGAAAAACTGTTTTTT.